This TCR beta chain was sequenced during a study of T cell repertoires in cytomegalovirus infection. Across the whole study: Peptides in the study included HLA-C-restricted and HLA-B-restricted CMV epitopes.

TCRdb analysed the reads with MiXCR anew, one entry per CDR3 protein. The sample holds about 310,000 distinct CDR3 sequences; around 25% are singletons and the top ten take roughly 14%. General observations from the study: HLA-C-restricted CMV clonotypes gave the most frequent clonotype in two of eight donors.

Trimming left V 7 bases short and J 1 base short, with 13 bases between. The CDR3 loop spans 14 amino acids. Germline-derived CDR1 and CDR2 are SGHVS and FNYEAQ. This clonotype was seen a few times. The antigen remains unidentified. The chain is built from TRBV7-6 and TRBJ1-1; D might be TRBD1 (6 bases). The origin of this receptor is a human donor in good health (CMV status not recorded). Some clones in this sample may be carry-over from other donors' samples. The input for sequencing was cultured PBMCs, taken from culture after CMV antigen stimulation. CDR3 sequence reads: CASISSTGNTEAFF. DNA for the CDR3: TGTGCCAGCATCTCATCGACAGGGAACACTGAAGCTTTCTTT.